Each of the 17 T cell receptor beta chains below was sequenced from the same sample in a study of blood T cells in healthy people across ages. The authors ran a second PCR of roughly 6 to 12 cycles using a sample-barcoded 5' primer and a J-beta primer mix. TCRdb recomputed calls from the 5' RACE reads with MiXCR, one row per CDR3 protein. This sample carries 1.5 million to 2 million distinct CDR3 sequences, just under 50% of them seen once, and the ten largest clones take more than 2%. Sequenced: blood. Receptors originate from a woman between 35 and 50 years old in good health.

This clonotype was counted only a few times. V and J are TRBV28 and TRBJ2-3, with 9 positions matching TRBD2. Germline V lookup: CDR1 MDHEN, CDR2 SYDVKM. This CDR3 comprises 17 residues. Trimming at V came to 3 bases and at J to 2 bases, leaving 9 bases not matched to a gene. CDR3 nucleotides: TGTGCCAGCAGTTTCCCGCCGCTAGCGGGAACCACAGATACGCAGTATTTT. Translated: CASSFPPLAGTTDTQYF.

This chain connects TRBV20-1 to TRBJ2-5; D unresolved. Looked up from germline, CDR1 is DFQATT and CDR2 is SNEGSKA (reference sequence). The CDR3 is 12 residues long. This CDR3 reads CSAGVGIETQYF. For the CDR3, the DNA is TGCAGCGCAGGAGTGGGGATAGAGACCCAGTACTTC.

This chain links TRBV11-3 with TRBJ2-7; 9 nucleotides match TRBD1. V shed 5 bases, J shed 5 bases, and the junction held 4 bases outside the gene matches. The germline CDR1 and CDR2 sequences are SGHNT and YENEEA. CDR3 length: 13 residues. In DNA, the CDR3 is TGTGCCAGCAGCCAGGGACAGGGAGACGAGCAGTACTTC. This codes for CASSQGQGDEQYF. Combining the CDR3 with reference TRBV11-3 and TRBJ2-7 gives the whole variable domain EAGVVQSPRYKIIEKKQPVAFWCNPISGHNTLYWYLQNLGQGPELLIRYENEEAVDDSQLPKDRFSAERLKGVDSTLKIQPAELGDSAVYLCASSQGQGDEQYFGPGTRLTVT.

The V call is TRBV6-2 or TRBV6-3, the J call TRBJ2-7, with a possible D match to TRBD2 (5 bases). V was pared by 7 bases and J by 4 bases, with 14 bases between. The V gene's germline CDR1 is MNHEY and CDR2 SVGEGT. This CDR3 region has 13 residues. Written as DNA, the CDR3 is TGTGCCAGCACCAAGACTACCGAATACGAGCAGTACTTC. Amino acid sequence: CASTKTTEYEQYF.

This chain links TRBV20-1 with TRBJ2-1, with TRBD1 as a possible D gene (6 bases). This CDR3 is built from 13 residues. Germline lookup yields CDR1 DFQATT and CDR2 SNEGSKA (reference sequence). Trimming removed 3 bases at V and 4 bases at J, with 10 bases between. The CDR3 nucleotides read TGCAGTGCTAGGGGACATACTTACAATGAGCAGTTCTTC. Residues: CSARGHTYNEQFF.

The CDR3 region has the DNA TGTGCCACCAGTGACACTGGGACCTTCGAGACCCAGTACTTC. Its protein is CATSDTGTFETQYF. This chain joins TRBV24-1 and TRBJ2-7; D is possibly TRBD1 or TRBD2 (5 bases each). Near its end, the DNA agrees better with TRBJ2-5, so the J call may be wrong. The CDR3 runs 14 residues. Germline V gene sequence: CDR1 KGHDR, CDR2 SFDVKD.

The CDR3: CATSDFTSGSTDTQYF. The CDR3 bases are TGTGCCACCAGTGACTTTACTAGCGGTAGCACAGATACGCAGTATTTT. The chain is built from TRBV24-1 and TRBJ2-3; 8 nucleotides agree with TRBD2. The V gene end was trimmed by 4 bases and the J gene end by 0 bases; junction bases not matched to a gene: 5. Germline CDR1 is KGHDR and CDR2 is SFDVKD. The CDR3 is 16 amino acids.

The chain couples TRBV25-1 to TRBJ2-5, with 15 positions matching TRBD2. Germline V gives CDR1 MGHDK, CDR2 SYGVNS. The trim removed 3 bases at V and 5 bases at J, leaving 10 bases unmatched. This CDR3 comprises 18 residues. This CDR3 is CASSDPGTSGGKRETQYF. For the CDR3, the DNA is TGTGCCAGCAGTGACCCCGGGACTAGCGGGGGGAAAAGGGAGACCCAGTACTTC. The whole variable domain, remainder taken from reference TRBV25-1 and TRBJ2-5, is EADIYQTPRYLVIGTGKKITLECSQTMGHDKMYWYQQDPGMELHLIHYSYGVNSTEKGDLSSESTVSRIRTEHFPLTLESARPSHTSQYLCASSDPGTSGGKRETQYFGPGTRLLVL.

The V gene is TRBV12-3 or TRBV12-4, the J gene TRBJ2-7; 9 nucleotides align to TRBD1. This CDR3 is built from 14 residues. With 3 bases clipped from V and 7 bases from J, the junction kept 7 bases outside the gene matches. The CDR3 sequence is CASSFWDREGEQYF. The CDR3 DNA reads as TGTGCCAGCAGTTTCTGGGACAGGGAAGGGGAGCAGTACTTC.

The V call is TRBV29-1, the J call TRBJ1-1; D remains unclear. This CDR3 is 10 amino acids long. V was shortened by 3 bases and J by 7 bases, with 6 bases between the two germline ends. Germline assignment: CDR1 SQVTM and CDR2 ANQGSEA. The chain's CDR3 is CSVDRNEAFF. CDR3 in DNA: TGCAGCGTTGACAGGAATGAAGCTTTCTTT.

The V call is TRBV4-3, the J call TRBJ2-6, with D maybe TRBD2 (6 bases). V was clipped by 5 bases and J by 0 bases, with 11 bases between them. The CDR3 is made up of 16 amino acids. Germline-derived CDR1 and CDR2 are LGHNA and YSLEER. The CDR3 here is CASSFIGGSGANVLTF. Written as DNA, the CDR3 is TGCGCCAGCAGCTTTATCGGGGGCTCTGGGGCCAACGTCCTGACTTTC.

The chain links TRBV27 to TRBJ1-1; D is possibly TRBD1 (5 bases). The CDR3 totals 15 residues. Trimming shortened V by 3 bases and J by 0 bases, and 11 bases separated the two germline ends. Germline-derived CDR1 and CDR2 are MNHEY and SMNVEV (reference sequence). The CDR3 loop reads CASSFWGGLNTEAFF. CDR3 bases: TGTGCCAGCAGTTTTTGGGGGGGGTTGAACACTGAAGCTTTCTTT.

This clonotype was recorded only once. This chain joins TRBV28 and TRBJ2-3; D ambiguous. Germline V gene data show CDR1 as MDHEN and CDR2 as SYDVKM. Trimming shortened V by 7 bases and J by 4 bases, and 15 bases separated the two germline ends. CDR3 length: 14 amino acids. The CDR3 DNA is TGTGCCAGCAATTTTCGTGTGACCGCAGATACGCAGTATTTT. As protein: CASNFRVTADTQYF.

The rearrangement joins TRBV28 to TRBJ2-7; possible D gene TRBD2, 6 bases. The J call is in doubt because the DNA end fits TRBJ2-4 better. Germline V gene data show CDR1 as MDHEN and CDR2 as SYDVKM. CDR3 length equals 16 residues. The CDR3 loop is CASSHMRRGEENIQYF. The CDR3 DNA follows: TGTGCCAGCAGCCACATGCGTCGTGGGGAGGAAAACATTCAGTACTTC.

The V gene is TRBV6-5, the J gene TRBJ2-1, with 9 bases matching TRBD2. V lost 0 bases, J lost 6 bases, and 6 bases stayed unmatched. The CDR3 contains 16 residues. Per the germline V gene, CDR1 is MNHEY and CDR2 is SVGAGI. CDR3 DNA sequence: TGTGCCAGCAGTTACTCGGGCGGGGGGGTCTCCAATGAGCAGTTCTTC. Residues: CASSYSGGGVSNEQFF.

This clonotype was found a few times. The V gene is TRBV27, the J gene TRBJ2-4; either TRBD1 or TRBD2 may fit D (7 bases each). The germline gives CDR1 MNHEY, CDR2 SMNVEV (reference sequence). V shed 8 bases and J shed 6 bases, with 11 bases lying between them. The CDR3 has 12 amino acids. CDR3 protein: CASAGGGNIQYF. As DNA, the CDR3 is TGTGCCAGCGCAGGGGGGGGAAACATTCAGTACTTC.

Notes on this clonotype: A junction boundary mismatches the germline segment, possibly from a read error. The chain couples TRBV5-1 to TRBJ2-7; TRBD2 aligns across 10 bases. The V gene's germline CDR1 is SGHRS and CDR2 YFSETQ. The CDR3 length is 15 residues. The CDR3 nucleotides read TGCGCCAACAGCGGGGGGGCCCCGAATTCCTACGAGCAGTACTTC. It specifies CANSGGAPNSYEQYF. The variable domain in full, with the rest retrieved from reference TRBV5-1 and TRBJ2-7, is KAGVTQTPRYLIKTRGQQVTLSCSPISGHRSVSWYQQTPGQGLQFLFEYFSETQRNKGNFPGRFSGRQFSNSRSEMNVSTLELGDSALYLCANSGGAPNSYEQYFGPGTRLTVT.